The TCR beta chain described here comes from a study of blood T cell repertoires in COVID-19. Losses at the gene ends were 1 base for V and 6 bases for J; bases not matched to a gene: 3. The germline V gene encodes CDR1 KGHDR and CDR2 SFDVKD. The CDR3 is made up of 17 amino acids. Data came from immunoSEQ multiplex PCR; TCRdb stores just in-frame clones and leaves some out. The sample consists of approximately 300,000 clones, 90% of them appearing once. The J gene is TRBJ2-1, the V gene TRBV24-1; TRBD2 aligns across 15 bases. This receptor was obtained from a man in his sixties who had recovered from COVID-19. The sample was PBMCs or T cells enriched from blood (not recorded which). The CDR3 reads CATSDFRTSGRVNEQFF. The CDR3 nucleotides read TGTGCCACCAGTGATTTCCGGACTAGCGGGAGGGTCAATGAGCAGTTCTTC.